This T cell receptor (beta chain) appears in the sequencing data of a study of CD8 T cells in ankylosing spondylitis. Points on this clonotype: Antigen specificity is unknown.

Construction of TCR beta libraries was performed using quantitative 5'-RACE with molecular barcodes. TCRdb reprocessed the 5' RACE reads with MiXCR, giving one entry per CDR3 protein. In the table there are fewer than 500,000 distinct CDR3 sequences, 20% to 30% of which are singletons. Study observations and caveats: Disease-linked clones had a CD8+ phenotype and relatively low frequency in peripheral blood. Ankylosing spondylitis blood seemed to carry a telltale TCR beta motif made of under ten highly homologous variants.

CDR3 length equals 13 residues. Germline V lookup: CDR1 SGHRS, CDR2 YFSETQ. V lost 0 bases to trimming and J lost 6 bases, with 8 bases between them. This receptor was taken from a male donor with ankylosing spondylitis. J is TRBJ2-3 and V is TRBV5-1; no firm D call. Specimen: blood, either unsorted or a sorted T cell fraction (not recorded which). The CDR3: CASSLGYGDTQYF. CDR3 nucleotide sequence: TGCGCCAGCAGCTTGGGATATGGGGATACGCAGTATTTT.